This T cell receptor (beta chain) was found in a study of OX40 agonist ivuxolimab in advanced cancers. About the research overall: Recorded diagnoses for dose-escalation patients were hepatocellular carcinoma, melanoma, renal cell or head and neck cancer.

A history of autoimmune disease or systemic immunosuppression excluded patients. Germline V lookup: CDR1 SEHNR, CDR2 FQNEAQ (reference sequence). CDR3 length: 16 amino acids. Trimming removed 0 bases from V and 1 base from J; junction bases left unmatched: 3. The assay was immunoSEQ multiplex PCR, and TCRdb's table has in-frame clones only and misses some. The sample contains 55,000 to 65,000 clones, just over 85% of which appear only once. This specimen consisted of CD4+ or CD8+ T cells sorted from blood, obtained in a trial of the OX40 agonist ivuxolimab. The chain employs TRBV7-9 and TRBJ2-5, with 9 positions matching TRBD2. The TCR was taken from an adult with an advanced solid tumor such as melanoma, head and neck, liver or kidney cancer. The CDR3 DNA reads as TGTGCCAGCAGCTTAGCTAGCGGGGGATTCCAAGAGACCCAGTACTTC. Translated: CASSLASGGFQETQYF.